This TCR beta chain was retrieved from a study of CD8+ T cells in alopecia areata. Trimming cost V 4 bases and J 6 bases, with 9 bases left between them. The CDR3 has 11 residues. The germline gives CDR1 SQVTM, CDR2 ANQGSEA. RNA was isolated and reverse transcribed to cDNA, the sequencing template. The data were produced by immunoSEQ multiplex PCR, yet TCRdb's version contains in-frame clones alone and is incomplete. The table shows about 190,000 clones, with about 60% occurring only once. Documented treatment: oral pan-JAK inhibitor, 5-10 mg twice daily. Sequenced material: CD4+ T cells sorted from blood, taken at week 4, from a patient treated with tofacitinib. The chain carries TRBV29-1 and TRBJ1-1; D uncertain. This TCR was recovered from a human donor with alopecia areata. The CDR3 is CSVGPDAEAFF. The CDR3 DNA sequence: TGCAGCGTTGGTCCAGACGCTGAAGCTTTCTTT. The entire variable domain, with the rest obtained from reference TRBV29-1 and TRBJ1-1, is as follows: SAVISQKPSRDICQRGTSLTIQCQVDSQVTMMFWYRQQPGQSLTLIATANQGSEATYESGFVIDKFPISRPNLTFSTLTVSNMSPEDSSIYLCSVGPDAEAFFGQGTRLTVV.